Each of the 25 T cell receptor beta chains below was sequenced from the same sample in a study of blood T cell dynamics during melanoma immunotherapy. Sequencing was performed with immunoSEQ multiplex PCR; in TCRdb, only in-frame clones are kept and a portion is missing. Altogether 13,000 or so clones are present, under 95% being singletons, with the ten largest covering under 0.2%. The time point denotes: pre-treatment baseline. The material sequenced was effector memory CD8+ T cells from blood, taken from a patient treated with checkpoint blockade. The receptors stem from a human donor with melanoma.

This clone was found once. The chain is built from TRBV19 and TRBJ2-1, with D hard to call. The CDR3 length is 13 residues. The V gene lost 0 bases and the J gene lost 5 bases, with 5 bases spanning the gap. In germline, CDR1 is LNHDA, CDR2 SQIVND (reference sequence). This CDR3 reads CASSIDPHNEQFF. The CDR3 DNA is TGTGCCAGTAGTATAGACCCCCACAATGAGCAGTTCTTC.

CDR3 protein: CASSPQTGSNQPQHF. For the CDR3, the DNA is TGTGCCAGCAGCCCGCAGACGGGGAGCAATCAGCCCCAGCATTTT. This rearrangement joins TRBV7-9 to TRBJ1-5; no firm D call. Germline V gene lookup returns CDR1 SEHNR and CDR2 FQNEAQ (reference sequence). The CDR3 is 15 residues long. With 5 bases removed from V and 1 base from J, the gap between germline ends came to 12 bases.

With regard to this clone: Distinct nucleotide sequences in the sample also encode this CDR3. The gene calls are TRBV7-7 and TRBJ2-7, with D uncertain. The germline V and J ends were trimmed by 0 bases and 6 bases, with 15 bases remaining between them. The CDR3 runs to 15 residues. The germline V gene has CDR1 SSHAT and CDR2 FNYEAQ (reference sequence). The CDR3 sequence is CASSLASGQPSEQYF. The DNA of the CDR3 is TGTGCCAGCAGCTTAGCGTCTGGTCAGCCATCCGAGCAGTACTTC.

V usage is TRBV25-1 and J usage is TRBJ1-1; 7 bases fit TRBD1. J was trimmed by 4 bases and V by 4 bases; bases with no gene match: 12. Germline loops: CDR1 MGHDK, CDR2 SYGVNS. The CDR3 totals 16 residues. The chain's CDR3 is CASSGYQTGVGTEAFF. In DNA form, the CDR3 reads TGTGCCAGCAGTGGTTACCAAACAGGGGTTGGCACTGAAGCTTTCTTT.

This chain connects TRBV19 to TRBJ1-2; 7 bases fit TRBD1. The CDR3 loop spans 13 amino acids. With 5 bases clipped from V and 3 bases from J, the junction kept 3 bases outside the gene matches. Germline V CDR1 and CDR2: LNHDA, SQIVND (reference sequence). The CDR3 region has the DNA TGTGCCAGTAGTCCCGGGACAGACTATGGCTACACCTTC. As protein: CASSPGTDYGYTF.

The chain couples TRBV15 to TRBJ2-7; TRBD1 matches 7 bases. The trim removed 6 bases at V and 0 bases at J, leaving 5 bases unmatched. Germline V gives CDR1 LNHNV, CDR2 YYDKDF (reference sequence). The CDR3 sequence is 14 residues long. The CDR3 nucleotides read TGTGCCACCAGGTTAGGGGGCAGCTCCTACGAGCAGTACTTC. This sequence encodes CATRLGGSSYEQYF.

This clone occurred once. The chain links TRBV6-1 to TRBJ2-7, with 9 bases fitting TRBD2. The CDR3 is made up of 16 amino acids. V was pared by 0 bases and J by 2 bases, with 5 bases of the junction left unmatched. The germline V gene encodes CDR1 MNHNS and CDR2 SASEGT. CDR3: CASSEAASGATYEQYF. In DNA, the CDR3 is TGTGCCAGCAGTGAAGCGGCTAGCGGGGCGACCTACGAGCAGTACTTC.

The chain has TRBV19 and TRBJ1-6; 9 bases align to TRBD1. The CDR3 covers 15 residues. Germline-derived CDR1 and CDR2 are LNHDA and SQIVND (reference sequence). J was trimmed by 12 bases and V by 6 bases; bases with no gene match: 12. The CDR3 region is CASRPTGTGTLPLHF. The CDR3 nucleotides are TGTGCCAGTAGACCAACCGGGACAGGGACCTTACCCCTCCACTTT.

CDR3 loop: CASSQDGPGLAGDEQFF. The CDR3 nucleotides read TGTGCCAGCAGCCAAGATGGGCCCGGACTAGCGGGAGACGAGCAGTTCTTC. The V call is TRBV14, the J call TRBJ2-1; 13 nucleotides line up with TRBD2. From germline, CDR1 is SGHDN and CDR2 FVKESK. V gave up 0 bases and J gave up 10 bases; unmatched junction bases: 9. The CDR3 consists of 17 residues. The variable domain in full, with the rest retrieved from reference TRBV14 and TRBJ2-1, is EAGVTQFPSHSVIEKGQTVTLRCDPISGHDNLYWYRRVMGKEIKFLLHFVKESKQDESGMPNNRFLAERTGGTYSTLKVQPAELEDSGVYFCASSQDGPGLAGDEQFFGPGTRLTVL.

The V call is TRBV30, the J call TRBJ1-1; D is ambiguous. V shed 0 bases and J shed 5 bases, with 4 bases lying between them. CDR3 size: 11 residues. The germline V gene has CDR1 GTSNPN and CDR2 SVGIG (reference sequence). Here the CDR3 reads CAWSVPTEAFF. DNA for the CDR3: TGTGCCTGGAGTGTACCGACTGAAGCTTTCTTT.

This chain joins TRBV4-1 and TRBJ2-1; D might be TRBD2 (6 bases). The V gene lost 4 bases and the J gene lost 4 bases, with 11 bases spanning the gap. The CDR3 sequence is 14 residues long. CDR1 MGHRA and CDR2 YSYEKL come from the germline V gene. CDR3 in amino acids: CASSPRDSYNEQFF. The CDR3, as DNA: TGCGCCAGCAGCCCCCGGGACTCTTACAATGAGCAGTTCTTC.

This clone has a single count. V usage is TRBV27 and J usage is TRBJ2-1; D is undetermined. This CDR3 is 16 amino acids long. The V gene lost 1 base and the J gene lost 0 bases, with 10 bases spanning the gap. CDR1 and CDR2 from the germline V gene are MNHEY and SMNVEV (reference sequence). CDR3 protein: CASSLLAVSSYNEQFF. The CDR3 nucleotides read TGTGCCAGCAGTTTATTGGCGGTGAGCTCCTACAATGAGCAGTTCTTC.

This chain joins TRBV29-1 and TRBJ2-2; unclear D gene. V lost 5 bases and J lost 7, with 11 bases in between. The CDR3 runs 12 residues. Germline V CDR1 and CDR2: SQVTM, ANQGSEA. For the CDR3, the DNA is TGCAGCGTTAGCTGGGTTGGCGGGGAGCTGTTTTTT. This encodes CSVSWVGGELFF.

The chain carries TRBV6-1 and TRBJ1-1; 12 bases agree with TRBD1. This CDR3 region has 15 residues. Germline trimming cut 7 bases from V and 5 bases from J; bases unmatched to any gene: 8. The germline V gene encodes CDR1 MNHNS and CDR2 SASEGT. CDR3 sequence (DNA): TGTGCCAGCATGGGACAGGGGGCGTTCGGAACTGAAGCTTTCTTT. It yields the protein CASMGQGAFGTEAFF.

The V gene is TRBV27, the J gene TRBJ2-7; D call uncertain. The CDR3 runs to 15 residues. V was shortened by 2 bases and J by 4 bases, with 15 bases between the two germline ends. CDR1 is MNHEY and CDR2 is SMNVEV in the germline V gene (reference sequence). The CDR3 DNA reads TGTGCCAGCAGTTTAGGACCAACAGTTCCTTACGAGCAGTACTTC. Protein product: CASSLGPTVPYEQYF.

This clone was found once. The chain recombines TRBV7-9 with TRBJ1-3; D is unresolved. V was clipped by 4 bases and J by 3 bases, with 10 bases between them. Germline CDR1 is SEHNR and CDR2 is FQNEAQ (reference sequence). The length of the CDR3 is 14 residues. CDR3 nucleotide sequence: TGTGCCAGCAGCTCCCCGGATCATGGAAACACCATATATTTT. Its protein is CASSSPDHGNTIYF.

The sample holds one count of this clone. The V gene is TRBV28, the J gene TRBJ2-7; D gene unclear. This CDR3 has 12 amino acids. V lost 8 bases and J lost 7, with 15 bases in between. Looked up from germline, CDR1 is MDHEN and CDR2 is SYDVKM. CDR3 sequence reads: CASSKGVREQYF. The CDR3 nucleotides read TGTGCCAGCTCCAAGGGTGTGAGGGAGCAGTACTTC.

The rearrangement uses TRBV19 and TRBJ1-2, with 8 bases identical to TRBD1. CDR1 LNHDA and CDR2 SQIVND come from the germline V gene (reference sequence). Unmatched junction bases numbered 10, after V lost 8 bases and J lost 8 bases. The CDR3 runs 13 residues. The CDR3 region has the DNA TGTGCCAGTGACGTTACAGGGGGACGGGGCTACACCTTC. Residues: CASDVTGGRGYTF. Together with reference TRBV19 and TRBJ1-2, the CDR3 gives the full variable domain: DGGITQSPKYLFRKEGQNVTLSCEQNLNHDAMYWYRQDPGQGLRLIYYSQIVNDFQKGDIAEGYSVSREKKESFPLTVTSAQKNPTAFYLCASDVTGGRGYTFGSGTRLTVV.

The chain carries TRBV19 and TRBJ2-1; D is unclear. Deletions cut 4 bases from V and 1 base from J, with 5 bases between. Germline assignment: CDR1 LNHDA and CDR2 SQIVND (reference sequence). This CDR3 has 13 amino acids. The CDR3 spells CASSSTSYNEQFF. For the CDR3, the DNA is TGTGCCAGTAGTAGTACTTCCTACAATGAGCAGTTCTTC.

The genes are TRBV19 and TRBJ2-2, with no clear D. Germline V CDR1 and CDR2: LNHDA, SQIVND (reference sequence). The CDR3 has 13 residues. V lost 3 bases and J lost 3, with 5 bases in between. CDR3 nucleotides: TGTGCCAGTAGTATGGAGCACACCGGGGAGCTGTTTTTT. Translating it yields CASSMEHTGELFF.

The chain carries TRBV10-2 and TRBJ2-3, with 7 bases matching TRBD1. V gave up 3 bases and J gave up 0 bases; unmatched junction bases: 15. The CDR3 spans 19 residues. The germline CDR1 and CDR2 sequences are WSHSY and SAAADI. This CDR3 reads CASSEFYIWDSRSTDTQYF. Written as DNA, the CDR3 is TGCGCCAGCAGTGAATTTTATATTTGGGACAGCCGCAGCACAGATACGCAGTATTTT.

The V gene is TRBV19, the J gene TRBJ1-1; no firm D call. Germline V CDR1 and CDR2: LNHDA, SQIVND (reference sequence). Trimming shortened V by 5 bases and J by 3 bases, and 10 bases separated the two germline ends. This CDR3 region has 13 residues. The CDR3 sequence: CASSFGSYTEAFF. The CDR3 region has the DNA TGTGCCAGTAGTTTTGGCAGCTACACTGAAGCTTTCTTT. Looking up the rest from reference TRBV19 and TRBJ1-1 gives the full variable domain: DGGITQSPKYLFRKEGQNVTLSCEQNLNHDAMYWYRQDPGQGLRLIYYSQIVNDFQKGDIAEGYSVSREKKESFPLTVTSAQKNPTAFYLCASSFGSYTEAFFGQGTRLTVV.

This clone came up once. The rearrangement joins TRBV5-4 to TRBJ2-5; a weak D match, TRBD1 (6 bases). The J call may not be correct, given that the DNA end is closer to TRBJ2-7. CDR1 SGHNT and CDR2 YYREEE come from the germline V gene (reference sequence). CDR3 length: 13 residues. CDR3 DNA: TGTGCCAGCAGCCCCTGGAGAGGGGGCGAGCAGTACTTC. This translates into CASSPWRGGEQYF.

The gene calls are TRBV28 and TRBJ2-7; D is uncertain. With 1 base removed from V and 5 bases from J, the gap between germline ends came to 3 bases. CDR3 length: 11 residues. Germline V gene lookup returns CDR1 MDHEN and CDR2 SYDVKM. CDR3 coding DNA: TGTGCCAGCAGTTTATCCCACGAGCAGTACTTC. Residues: CASSLSHEQYF.

The chain combines TRBV5-6 with TRBJ2-7; no clear D. The germline V and J ends were trimmed by 0 bases and 0 bases, with 10 bases remaining between them. The germline gives CDR1 SGHDT, CDR2 YYEEEE. The CDR3 is made up of 15 amino acids. CDR3 nucleotides: TGTGCCAGCAGCTTGGGACAAGCCCCCTCCTACGAGCAGTACTTC. The encoded protein is CASSLGQAPSYEQYF.